What follows are 18 T cell receptor beta chains derived from one specimen sequenced in a study of blood T cell repertoires in COVID-19. Some clones are missing from TCRdb's copy, which holds only in-frame ones; the method was immunoSEQ multiplex PCR. Here the sample spans approximately 88,000 clones, roughly four fifths being singletons. The sequencing input was peripheral blood. The receptors were sampled from a woman of 80 years or more with active or convalescent COVID-19.

The rearrangement uses TRBV29-1 and TRBJ1-1; no clear D. V lost 5 bases to trimming and J lost 8 bases, with 18 bases between them. The length of the CDR3 is 13 residues. CDR1 SQVTM and CDR2 ANQGSEA come from the germline V gene. CDR3 amino acids: CSVLDRPLGEAFF. The CDR3 coding sequence is TGCAGCGTTCTAGACCGCCCCTTAGGAGAAGCTTTCTTT.

The CDR3 loop reads CASSPTGLGAYGYTF. Written as DNA, the CDR3 is TGTGCCAGCTCACCAACCGGGCTTGGGGCCTATGGCTACACCTTC. The rearrangement uses TRBV18 and TRBJ1-2, with D tentatively TRBD1 (5 bases). V was clipped by 2 bases and J by 4 bases, with 14 bases between them. CDR3 size: 15 residues. Germline assignment: CDR1 KGHSH and CDR2 LQKENI.

The rearrangement uses TRBV6-1 and TRBJ1-2; TRBD1 aligns across 7 bases. The ends lost 3 bases at V and 3 bases at J; junction bases unmatched: 10. Germline V gene sequence: CDR1 MNHNS, CDR2 SASEGT. This CDR3 spans 16 amino acids. The CDR3 here is CASSEGVRGRYYGYTF. The CDR3 DNA reads TGTGCCAGCAGTGAGGGGGTGAGGGGGCGCTACTATGGCTACACCTTC.

The V gene is TRBV7-9, the J gene TRBJ1-1, with D possibly being TRBD1 (5 bases). The germline V gene has CDR1 SEHNR and CDR2 FQNEAQ (reference sequence). The CDR3 spans 17 residues. V was trimmed by 5 bases and J by 0 bases, leaving 19 bases between them. CDR3 coding DNA: TGTGCCAGCAGCGATTTGGTCCGGTGGGGCTTGAACACTGAAGCTTTCTTT. This translates into CASSDLVRWGLNTEAFF.

This clone was found once. The chain joins TRBV5-4 to TRBJ2-7; D might be TRBD1 (5 bases). Germline values: CDR1 SGHNT, CDR2 YYREEE (reference sequence). Between the trimmed V and J ends, which lost 6 bases and 5 bases, there was a span of 9 bases. The CDR3 covers 11 residues. CDR3 sequence: CASKGRHEQYF. CDR3 bases: TGTGCCAGCAAGGGGCGGCACGAGCAGTACTTC.

The CDR3 nucleotides read TGTGCCTGGAGTGGAGAGAATAATTCACCCCTCCACTTT. Its translation: CAWSGENNSPLHF. This rearrangement joins TRBV30 to TRBJ1-6; D gene uncertain. There are 13 residues in the CDR3. CDR1 is GTSNPN and CDR2 is SVGIG in the germline V gene (reference sequence). Trimming took 1 base from V and 5 from J, leaving 6 bases between them.

This chain joins TRBV16 and TRBJ1-2; D not resolved. CDR3 length: 15 residues. Germline V gene data show CDR1 as KGHSY and CDR2 as FQNENV. Deletions cut 1 base from V and 0 bases from J, with 9 bases between. The CDR3 DNA reads TGTGCCAGCAGCCAATACCCGGGAGCTAACTATGGCTACACCTTC. Its translation: CASSQYPGANYGYTF.

The chain employs TRBV2 and TRBJ1-4; 9 bases match TRBD1. CDR3 length: 14 amino acids. Germline CDR1 is SNHLY and CDR2 is FYNNEI. V was pared by 5 bases and J by 8 bases, with 6 bases of the junction left unmatched. Written as DNA, the CDR3 is TGTGCCAGCAGTCCAGGGACAGGGAGCGAAAAACTGTTTTTT. Its protein is CASSPGTGSEKLFF.

The V call is TRBV19, the J call TRBJ2-2; TRBD1 is a possible D gene (5 bases). This CDR3 region has 15 residues. Germline CDR1 is LNHDA and CDR2 is SQIVND (reference sequence). With 1 base removed from V and 5 bases from J, the gap between germline ends came to 11 bases. The CDR3 region is CASSIVVSGTGELFF. Here the CDR3 DNA reads TGTGCCAGTAGTATAGTAGTTTCAGGGACCGGGGAGCTGTTTTTT. Using reference TRBV19 and TRBJ2-2 for the parts outside the CDR3, the full variable domain is DGGITQSPKYLFRKEGQNVTLSCEQNLNHDAMYWYRQDPGQGLRLIYYSQIVNDFQKGDIAEGYSVSREKKESFPLTVTSAQKNPTAFYLCASSIVVSGTGELFFGEGSRLTVL.

V is TRBV30 and J is TRBJ1-2, with TRBD1 matching over 7 bases. CDR1 GTSNPN and CDR2 SVGIG come from the germline V gene (reference sequence). This CDR3 contains 14 residues. The J segment lost 4 bases and the V segment lost 3 bases, leaving 8 bases of the junction unmatched. CDR3 sequence reads: CAWRGDSQGYGYTF. For the CDR3, the DNA is TGTGCCTGGAGGGGGGACAGCCAAGGCTATGGCTACACCTTC. The full variable domain, with the rest looked up from reference TRBV30 and TRBJ1-2, is SQTIHQWPATLVQPVGSPLSLECTVEGTSNPNLYWYRQAAGRGLQLLFYSVGIGQISSEVPQNLSASRPQDRQFILSSKKLLLSDSGFYLCAWRGDSQGYGYTFGSGTRLTVV.

This clone was observed once. The CDR3 reads CASSLVRVRDRGNTEAFF. The CDR3 DNA follows: TGTGCCAGCAGTTTAGTGAGGGTAAGGGACAGGGGGAATACTGAAGCTTTCTTT. This chain connects TRBV28 to TRBJ1-1, with 11 bases aligning to TRBD1. Germline values: CDR1 MDHEN, CDR2 SYDVKM. CDR3 length: 18 residues. V gave up 2 bases and J gave up 5 bases; unmatched junction bases: 13.

The J gene is TRBJ1-3, the V gene TRBV2; TRBD1 aligns across 7 bases. The CDR3 contains 14 residues. With V trimmed by 7 bases and J by 0 bases, 3 bases remained unmatched. Germline CDR1 SNHLY, CDR2 FYNNEI. This chain's CDR3 is CASMDRLSGNTIYF. The CDR3 bases are TGTGCCAGCATGGACAGGCTCTCTGGAAACACCATATATTTT.

V gene TRBV6-5 combines with J gene TRBJ2-7; 7 bases agree with TRBD1. V lost 5 bases to trimming and J lost 4 bases; unmatched junction nucleotides: 5. The V gene's germline CDR1 is MNHEY and CDR2 SVGAGI. The CDR3 contains 13 residues. CDR3 loop: CASSPGQSYEQYF. In DNA form, the CDR3 reads TGTGCCAGCAGTCCGGGACAGTCATACGAGCAGTACTTC.

The chain recombines TRBV6-5 with TRBJ1-5; D not certain. Trimming shortened V by 10 bases and J by 1 base, and 14 bases separated the two germline ends. CDR1 and CDR2 (germline): MNHEY, SVGAGI. The CDR3 totals 14 residues. The CDR3 protein is CATGSVDSNQPQHF. The CDR3 nucleotides read TGTGCCACGGGGAGCGTGGACAGCAATCAGCCCCAGCATTTT.

V gene TRBV30 combines with J gene TRBJ1-4; possibly TRBD1 for D (5 bases). CDR1 and CDR2 from the germline V gene are GTSNPN and SVGIG (reference sequence). The CDR3 covers 16 residues. Deletions cut 2 bases from V and 8 bases from J, with 21 bases between. The CDR3 is CAWSTRLGASWEKLFF. The CDR3 DNA sequence: TGTGCCTGGAGTACCCGCTTAGGGGCCAGTTGGGAAAAACTGTTTTTT.

This sequence joins TRBV6-5 and TRBJ2-3; 11 bases are a match to TRBD1. The V and J ends lost 7 bases and 3 bases, in that order; junction bases with no gene match: 6. The CDR3 covers 15 residues. The germline V gene has CDR1 MNHEY and CDR2 SVGAGI. In DNA form, the CDR3 reads TGTGCCAGCAAGGACAGGGGGCATGGTACAGATACGCAGTATTTT. Its translation is CASKDRGHGTDTQYF.

The V and J genes are TRBV18 and TRBJ1-2, with 7 positions matching TRBD1. Trimming cost V 3 bases and J 6 bases; bases outside gene matches: 16. This CDR3 contains 17 residues. CDR1 is KGHSH and CDR2 is LQKENI in the germline V gene. DNA of the CDR3: TGTGCCAGCTCACCCTTGACGATAACCGGGACAGATCATGGCTACACCTTC. Translated, it gives CASSPLTITGTDHGYTF. Full variable domain (outside the CDR3, taken from reference TRBV18 and TRBJ1-2): NAGVMQNPRHLVRRRGQEARLRCSPMKGHSHVYWYRQLPEEGLKFMVYLQKENIIDESGMPKERFSAEFPKEGPSILRIQQVVRGDSAAYFCASSPLTITGTDHGYTFGSGTRLTVV.

The rearrangement uses TRBV28 and TRBJ2-7; 7 bases line up with TRBD1. Germline CDR1 reads MDHEN; CDR2 reads SYDVKM. V shed 2 bases, J shed 6 bases, and the junction held 10 bases outside the gene matches. The CDR3 extends over 15 amino acids. The CDR3 reads CASSLPGQGVIEQYF. CDR3 coding DNA: TGTGCCAGCAGTTTACCCGGGCAGGGGGTAATCGAGCAGTACTTC.